This T cell receptor (beta chain) was retrieved from a study of Graves' ophthalmopathy and Graves' hyperthyroidism. This CDR3 region has 13 residues. With 0 bases removed from V and 4 bases from J, the gap between germline ends came to 6 bases. CDR1 is MNHNS and CDR2 is SASEGT in the germline V gene. RNA transcripts served as template for amplifying TCR beta CDR3 sequences. Amplification began with first-round RT-PCR using HTBI primers, then second-round multiplex PCR was performed. TCRdb used MiXCR to reprocess the multiplex PCR reads, holding one entry per CDR3 protein. The data contain a few hundred thousand distinct CDR3 sequences, 35% to 45% of them singletons. This clonotype was picked up many times.

Sequencing was performed on peripheral blood or thyroid tissue (not recorded which). The chain uses TRBV6-1 and TRBJ1-2, with D uncertain. The TCR sequence derives from an adult man with Graves' hyperthyroidism. For the CDR3, the DNA is TGTGCCAGCAGTGAAGCGCAGAGCTATGGCTACACCTTC. It yields the protein CASSEAQSYGYTF.